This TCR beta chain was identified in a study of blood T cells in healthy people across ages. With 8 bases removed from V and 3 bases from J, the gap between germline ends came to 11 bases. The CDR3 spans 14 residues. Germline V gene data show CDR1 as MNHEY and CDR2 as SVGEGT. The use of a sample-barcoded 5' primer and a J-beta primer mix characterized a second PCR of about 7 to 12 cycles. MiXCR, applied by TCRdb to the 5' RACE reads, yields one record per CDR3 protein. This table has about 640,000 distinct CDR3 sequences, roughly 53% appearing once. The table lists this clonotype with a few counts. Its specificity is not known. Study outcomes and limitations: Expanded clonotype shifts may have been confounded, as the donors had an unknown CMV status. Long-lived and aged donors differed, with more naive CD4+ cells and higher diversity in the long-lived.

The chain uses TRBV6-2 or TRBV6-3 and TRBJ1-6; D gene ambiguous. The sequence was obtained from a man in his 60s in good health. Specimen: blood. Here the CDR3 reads CASDVTDYNSPLHF. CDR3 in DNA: TGTGCCAGCGACGTCACGGACTATAATTCACCCCTCCACTTT.